This is a list of T cell receptor beta chains from one sample in a study of regulatory T cells in long-lasting Graves disease. Each CDR3 protein is one row after TCRdb ran MiXCR on the multiplex PCR reads. The sample lists around 450,000 distinct CDR3 sequences, around 14% occurring once. These sequences were also reported in another study, on T cells in Graves' hyperthyroidism and ophthalmopathy.

This material consisted of peripheral blood mononuclear cells (PBMCs), taken at new diagnosis, from a patient treated with antithyroid drugs. The receptor set was obtained from a woman in her thirties with Graves disease. Both conserved end residues are part of each CDR3.

len,v_gene,j_gene,CDR3aa
13,TRBV20-1,TRBJ2-5,CSATKPGRETQYF
14,TRBV20-1,TRBJ2-7,CSATNRTGLYEQYF
21,TRBV10-3,TRBJ2-1,CAIDPYGSPIAFRRGYNEQFF
13,TRBV27,TRBJ2-2,CAVTRAGTGELFF
20,TRBV6-2/TRBV6-3,TRBJ1-5,CASSPRHGTGGVRSNQPQHF
16,TRBV4-1,TRBJ1-5,CASSQDVQGRYQPQHF
13,TRBV20-1,TRBJ2-7,CSAIKRDSYEQYF
15,TRBV3-1,TRBJ2-4,CASSTVHLAKNIQYF
13,TRBV6-4,TRBJ2-2,CASGTGFTGELFF
14,TRBV12-3/TRBV12-4,TRBJ2-3,CASSFKFGVDTQYF
16,TRBV5-4,TRBJ2-1,CASSLGPSGSGNEQFF
14,TRBV6-2/TRBV6-3,TRBJ1-1,CASSYSSPNTEAFF
16,TRBV29-1,TRBJ2-7,CSTHLGGQRHSYEQYF
15,TRBV11-2,TRBJ2-1,CASSLVRGQANEQFF
13,TRBV6-1,TRBJ2-2,CASCGQNTGELFF
14,TRBV18,TRBJ2-3,CASSPGGRLDTQYF
17,TRBV12-3/TRBV12-4,TRBJ2-3,CASSFRRLAGVSDTQYF
15,TRBV24-1,TRBJ2-7,CATSGGQGAIYEQYF
13,TRBV12-3/TRBV12-4,TRBJ2-1,CATTFLRGFEQFF
15,TRBV11-3,TRBJ2-1,CASSSRLAGSNEQFF
15,TRBV6-1,TRBJ1-5,CASSELGAGNQPQHF
16,TRBV6-1,TRBJ1-3,CASSYRRGAGGNTIYF
14,TRBV10-3,TRBJ1-2,CAINSGRTNYGYTF
16,TRBV28,TRBJ2-3,CASSADRAPYTDTQYF
15,TRBV13,TRBJ1-2,CASSDRGGRPNGYTF
14,TRBV19,TRBJ1-6,CASSMGRGNSPLHF
16,TRBV27,TRBJ1-6,CASSFSSGTVNSPLHF
17,TRBV24-1,TRBJ2-3,CATSDQRIASPADTQYF
14,TRBV5-1,TRBJ1-6,CASSSRGGESPLHF
15,TRBV20-1,TRBJ2-7,CSARDPQGDLYEQYF
12,TRBV28,TRBJ2-1,CASENTGLEQFF
15,TRBV15,TRBJ2-3,CATSSGDFSTDTQCF
14,TRBV4-1,TRBJ2-5,CASSHGNLGETQYF
19,TRBV12-3/TRBV12-4,TRBJ2-3,CASGLGLAGPVGVTDTQYF
12,TRBV10-2,TRBJ2-1,CATLVQGNEQFF
13,TRBV27,TRBJ2-3,CASRLVSTDTQYF
14,TRBV6-2/TRBV6-3,TRBJ2-2,CASSRTRQTGELFF
15,TRBV4-1,TRBJ2-3,CASSPTSGPTDTQYF
17,TRBV19,TRBJ2-1,CASSIDLLAGSYNEQFF
17,TRBV11-3,TRBJ2-7,CASSLQFGIPSSYEQYF
13,TRBV7-8,TRBJ2-5,CASSLGGQETQYF
14,TRBV6-1,TRBJ1-1,CASSPPRGNTEAFF
15,TRBV11-3,TRBJ2-7,CASSLGSSGTGEQYF
16,TRBV18,TRBJ2-1,CASSPPPGTDNNEQFF
14,TRBV20-1,TRBJ2-7,CSAKGTAVSYEQYF
13,TRBV20-1,TRBJ2-7,CSGGQGEPYEQYF
15,TRBV5-1,TRBJ2-1,CASTQGGETYNEQFF
13,TRBV7-2,TRBJ1-5,CASSLLSNQPQHF
16,TRBV6-1,TRBJ2-3,CASNPNKSGRADTQYF
14,TRBV20-1,TRBJ2-3,CSARTSGVTDTQYF
17,TRBV30,TRBJ2-1,CAWSGLVVGNSYNEQFF
16,TRBV5-1,TRBJ2-1,CASSFTGTASYNEQFF
13,TRBV19,TRBJ1-5,CASSIVWNQPQHF
13,TRBV11-2,TRBJ1-5,CASQDSSNQPQHF
13,TRBV15,TRBJ2-7,CATRRDFAYEQYF